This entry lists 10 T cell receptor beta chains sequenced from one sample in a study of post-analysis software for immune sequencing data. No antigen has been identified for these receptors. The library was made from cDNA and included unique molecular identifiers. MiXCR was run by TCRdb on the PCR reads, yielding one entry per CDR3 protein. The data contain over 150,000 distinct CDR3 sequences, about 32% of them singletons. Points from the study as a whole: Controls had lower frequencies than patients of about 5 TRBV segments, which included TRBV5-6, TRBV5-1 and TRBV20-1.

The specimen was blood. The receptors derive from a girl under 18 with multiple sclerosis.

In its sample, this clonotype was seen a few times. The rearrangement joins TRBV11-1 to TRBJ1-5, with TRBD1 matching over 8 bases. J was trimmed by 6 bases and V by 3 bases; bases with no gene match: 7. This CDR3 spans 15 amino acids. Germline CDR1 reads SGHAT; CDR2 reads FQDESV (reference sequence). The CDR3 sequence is CASSLTGEGSQPQHF. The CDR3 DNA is TGTGCCAGCAGCTTGACAGGGGAAGGCAGTCAGCCCCAGCATTTT.

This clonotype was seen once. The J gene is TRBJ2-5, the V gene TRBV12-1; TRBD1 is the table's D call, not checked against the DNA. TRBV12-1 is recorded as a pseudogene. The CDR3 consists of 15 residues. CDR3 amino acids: CASSFRTVKQETQYF. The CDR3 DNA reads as TGTGCCAGCAGCTTCCGGACAGTCAAACAAGAGACCCAGTACTTC.

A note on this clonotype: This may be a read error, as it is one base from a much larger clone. DNA of the CDR3: TGTGCCAGCAGCTTTTTGTGGAGGGCGTGCAATCAGCCCCAGCATTTT. Translating gives CASSFLWRACNQPQHF. The chain links TRBV11-2 to TRBJ1-5; D is uncertain. The V end was cut by 3 bases, the J end by 2 bases, with 14 bases between. The CDR3 is 16 residues long. Per germline, CDR1 SGHAT and CDR2 FQNNGV.

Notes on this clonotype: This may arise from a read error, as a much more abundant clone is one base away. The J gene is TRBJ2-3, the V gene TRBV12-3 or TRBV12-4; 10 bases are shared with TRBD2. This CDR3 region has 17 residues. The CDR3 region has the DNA TGTGCCAGCAGTTTCTTTTCTACTAGCGGGACCACAGATACGGAGTATTTT. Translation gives CASSFFSTSGTTDTEYF.

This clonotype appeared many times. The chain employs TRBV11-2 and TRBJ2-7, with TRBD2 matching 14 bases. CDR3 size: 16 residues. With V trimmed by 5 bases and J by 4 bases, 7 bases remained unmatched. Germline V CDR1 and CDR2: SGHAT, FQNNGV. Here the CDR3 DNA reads TGTGCCAGCAGCCGGGGACTAGCGGGAGTGGGGTACGAGCAGTACTTC. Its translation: CASSRGLAGVGYEQYF.

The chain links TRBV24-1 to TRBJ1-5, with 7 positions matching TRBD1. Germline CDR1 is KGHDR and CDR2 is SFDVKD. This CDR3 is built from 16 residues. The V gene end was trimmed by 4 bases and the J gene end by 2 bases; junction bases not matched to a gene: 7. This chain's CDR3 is CATSESTGYGNQPQHF. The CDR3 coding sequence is TGTGCCACCAGTGAATCGACAGGGTACGGCAATCAGCCCCAGCATTTT.

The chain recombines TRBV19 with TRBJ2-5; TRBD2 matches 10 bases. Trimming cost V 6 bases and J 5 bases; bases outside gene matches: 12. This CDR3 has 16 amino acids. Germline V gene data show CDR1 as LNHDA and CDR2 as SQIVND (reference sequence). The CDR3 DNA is TGTGCCAGTAGCCGGACTAGCGGAGGACATGGTGAGACCCAGTACTTC. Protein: CASSRTSGGHGETQYF.

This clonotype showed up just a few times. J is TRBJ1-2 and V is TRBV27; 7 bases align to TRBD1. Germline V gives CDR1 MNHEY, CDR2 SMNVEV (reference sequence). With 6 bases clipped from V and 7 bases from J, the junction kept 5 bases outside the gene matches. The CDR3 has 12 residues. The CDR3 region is CASRTGESGYTF. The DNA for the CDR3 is TGTGCCAGCAGAACAGGGGAAAGTGGCTACACCTTC.

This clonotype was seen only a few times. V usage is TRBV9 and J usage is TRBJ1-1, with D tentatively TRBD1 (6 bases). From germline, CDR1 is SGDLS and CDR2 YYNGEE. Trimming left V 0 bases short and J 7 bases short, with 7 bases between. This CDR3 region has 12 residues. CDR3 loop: CASSVEGGEAFF. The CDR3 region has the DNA TGTGCCAGCAGCGTAGAGGGGGGTGAAGCTTTCTTT. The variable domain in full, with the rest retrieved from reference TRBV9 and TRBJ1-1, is DSGVTQTPKHLITATGQRVTLRCSPRSGDLSVYWYQQSLDQGLQFLIQYYNGEERAKGNILERFSAQQFPDLHSELNLSSLELGDSALYFCASSVEGGEAFFGQGTRLTVV.

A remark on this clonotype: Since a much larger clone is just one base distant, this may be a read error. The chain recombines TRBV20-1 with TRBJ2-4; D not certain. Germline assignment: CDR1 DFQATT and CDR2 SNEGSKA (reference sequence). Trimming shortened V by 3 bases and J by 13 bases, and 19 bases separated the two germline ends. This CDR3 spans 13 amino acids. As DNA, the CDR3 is TGCAGTGCTAGTGCCAGTAGTTACAATGAGCAGTACTTC. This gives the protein CSASASSYNEQYF.